One sample yielded the 28 T cell receptor beta chains listed below, sequenced in a study of Graves' ophthalmopathy and Graves' hyperthyroidism. RNA transcripts served as template for amplifying TCR beta CDR3 sequences. Scientists carried out first-round RT-PCR using HTBI primers and then a second-round multiplex PCR. Using its own MiXCR run on the multiplex PCR reads, TCRdb lists one record per CDR3 protein. This table holds roughly 220,000 distinct CDR3 sequences, 45% found once. The sequenced sample was peripheral blood. The receptor set was obtained from an adult man with Graves' ophthalmopathy.

The rearrangement joins TRBV6-2 or TRBV6-3 to TRBJ2-7; D not certain. Germline loops: CDR1 MNHEY, CDR2 SVGEGT. The V end lost 5 bases, the J end lost 2 bases, and 7 bases lay between the germline ends. The CDR3 extends over 12 amino acids. The CDR3 region has the DNA TGTGCCAGCAGTCAGATTGCCTACGAGCAGTACTTC. Translated: CASSQIAYEQYF.

V usage is TRBV29-1 and J usage is TRBJ2-7; D may be TRBD2 (6 bases). The CDR3 loop spans 12 amino acids. V dropped 6 bases and J dropped 7 bases, with 16 bases sitting between them. CDR1 is SQVTM, CDR2 ANQGSEA, per germline. In DNA form, the CDR3 reads TGCAGCGTACTCGGGGGTTACAATGAGCAGTACTTC. Translation gives CSVLGGYNEQYF.

This clonotype has ten or more counts. V and J are TRBV7-2 and TRBJ2-6; 9 positions match TRBD1. This CDR3 is 15 amino acids long. Trimming took 5 bases from V and 2 from J; bases not matched to a gene: 1. Germline values: CDR1 SGHTA, CDR2 FQGNSA. The CDR3 here is CASSGDRAGANVLTF. The CDR3 DNA follows: TGTGCCAGCAGCGGGGACAGGGCTGGGGCCAACGTCCTGACTTTC.

The CDR3 DNA reads as TGTGCCAGCAGTGAGAGGGACAGGGATGGCTACACCTTC. Its protein product is CASSERDRDGYTF. J is TRBJ1-2 and V is TRBV6-5; 9 positions match TRBD1. The CDR3 is made up of 13 amino acids. In germline, CDR1 is MNHEY, CDR2 SVGAGI. Unmatched junction bases numbered 4, after V lost 5 bases and J lost 6 bases.

A few counts support this clonotype. This chain connects TRBV4-2 to TRBJ1-6; D might be TRBD1 (6 bases). The V gene lost 1 base and the J gene lost 10 bases, with 11 bases spanning the gap. The CDR3 length is 14 residues. Germline V CDR1 and CDR2: LGHNA, YNFKEQ. The CDR3 DNA reads TGTGCCAGCAGCCAAGTTGGGGGCCAATCACCCCTCCACTTT. Its protein product is CASSQVGGQSPLHF.

The chain couples TRBV6-5 to TRBJ1-1, with D possibly being TRBD1 (6 bases). The CDR3 has 15 residues. The V gene's germline CDR1 is MNHEY and CDR2 SVGAGI. Between the trimmed V and J ends, which lost 2 bases and 4 bases, there was a span of 14 bases. The CDR3 nucleotides read TGTGCCAGCAGTTACAGTGGGGGGCAAGGCACTGAAGCTTTCTTT. Translating it yields CASSYSGGQGTEAFF.

This clonotype was seen only a few times. Written as DNA, the CDR3 is TGTGCCAGCAGCCTAGAGGGACGGAGAAATTCACCCCTCCACTTT. Protein sequence: CASSLEGRRNSPLHF. The V gene is TRBV7-9, the J gene TRBJ1-6; perhaps TRBD1 as D (5 bases). The CDR3 has 15 residues. CDR1 and CDR2 (germline): SEHNR, FQNEAQ (reference sequence). V lost 5 bases and J lost 7, with 15 bases in between.

A few counts support this clonotype. This sequence joins TRBV29-1 and TRBJ2-2; no clear D gene. Germline assignment: CDR1 SQVTM and CDR2 ANQGSEA. The CDR3 covers 14 residues. The V end lost 4 bases, the J end lost 5 bases, and 14 bases lay between the germline ends. The DNA of the CDR3 is TGCAGCGTTGTATGGGGTTCGTGGACCGGGGAGCTGTTTTTT. Protein: CSVVWGSWTGELFF.

This chain uses TRBV13 with TRBJ2-5, with D perhaps matching TRBD1 (5 bases). CDR1 is PRHDT and CDR2 is FYEKMQ in the germline V gene (reference sequence). V lost 5 bases and J lost 5, with 12 bases in between. The CDR3 length is 13 residues. The CDR3 bases are TGTGCCAGCAGCATTAGGGGTAACGAGACCCAGTACTTC. Translating it yields CASSIRGNETQYF.

The rearrangement links TRBV4-1 to TRBJ2-7, with 7 bases that match TRBD2. Losses at the gene ends were 4 bases for V and 4 bases for J; bases not matched to a gene: 7. The CDR3 covers 14 residues. In germline, CDR1 is MGHRA, CDR2 YSYEKL. CDR3 protein: CASSLTLAAYEQYF. CDR3 nucleotide sequence: TGCGCCAGCAGCCTAACCCTAGCGGCTTACGAGCAGTACTTC.

The chain combines TRBV7-2 with TRBJ2-5; tentatively, D is TRBD1 (5 bases). This CDR3 contains 15 residues. Between the trimmed V and J ends, which lost 0 bases and 4 bases, there was a span of 12 bases. Germline V gives CDR1 SGHTA, CDR2 FQGNSA. The CDR3 region is CASSLAAQVGETQYF. The CDR3 DNA reads as TGTGCCAGCAGCTTAGCAGCACAGGTCGGAGAGACCCAGTACTTC.

The chain couples TRBV5-6 to TRBJ2-7, with a possible D match to TRBD2 (7 bases). CDR1 is SGHDT and CDR2 is YYEEEE in the germline V gene. Trimming cost V 7 bases and J 0 bases, with 17 bases left between them. CDR3 length: 15 amino acids. CDR3 in amino acids: CASVMRGRASYEQYF. In DNA form, the CDR3 reads TGTGCCAGCGTTATGAGGGGGAGGGCCTCCTACGAGCAGTACTTC.

The chain employs TRBV2 and TRBJ2-2; 8 nucleotides line up with TRBD2. This CDR3 has 15 amino acids. Germline V gene lookup returns CDR1 SNHLY and CDR2 FYNNEI. Germline trimming cut 7 bases from V and 0 bases from J; bases unmatched to any gene: 4. This CDR3 reads CASTRRGANTGELFF. CDR3 in DNA: TGTGCCAGCACCCGGCGGGGGGCGAACACCGGGGAGCTGTTTTTT.

The CDR3: CSAQDRVQETQYF. CDR3 DNA sequence: TGCAGCGCGCAGGACAGGGTCCAAGAGACCCAGTACTTC. The rearrangement joins TRBV29-1 to TRBJ2-5; 8 bases line up with TRBD1. CDR1 is SQVTM, CDR2 ANQGSEA, per germline. V shed 7 bases and J 1 base; nucleotides not matched to a gene: 5. The CDR3 extends over 13 amino acids.

This clonotype showed up just a few times. The chain couples TRBV4-1 to TRBJ2-5; 7 nucleotides match TRBD2. The DNA end favors TRBJ2-7, so the J call may be wrong. CDR3 length: 14 residues. Germline V gene lookup returns CDR1 MGHRA and CDR2 YSYEKL. CDR3 in DNA: TGCGCCAGCAGCCAGGAGAGCGGGGAGGACGAGCAGTACTTC. This encodes CASSQESGEDEQYF.

This chain connects TRBV20-1 to TRBJ1-5, with D hard to call. The CDR3 consists of 13 residues. V lost 1 base to trimming and J lost 0 bases, with 4 bases between them. In germline, CDR1 is DFQATT, CDR2 SNEGSKA (reference sequence). The CDR3 sequence: CSARADSNQPQHF. The DNA for the CDR3 is TGCAGTGCTAGAGCTGATAGCAATCAGCCCCAGCATTTT.

Turning to this clonotype: The CDR3 does not end in the conserved phenylalanine or tryptophan, so this is likely a read error. The DNA is omitted, as the CDR3 cannot be located on it reliably, and the CDR3 follows TCRdb's listing. The J gene is TRBJ2-6, the V gene TRBV5-1; TRBD2 reflects the table's D call only, with no check against the DNA. In germline, CDR1 is SGHRS, CDR2 YFSETQ. The CDR3 spans 8 amino acids, including both terminal residues. CDR3 in amino acids: CASSRETS.

This clonotype appeared a few times. This chain uses TRBV2 with TRBJ1-5; TRBD1 aligns across 7 bases. CDR3 length: 14 residues. Germline V CDR1 and CDR2: SNHLY, FYNNEI. V lost 6 bases and J lost 2; bases outside the gene matches: 4. The CDR3 reads CASSAQGRNQPQHF. DNA of the CDR3: TGTGCCAGCAGCGCACAGGGGCGCAATCAGCCCCAGCATTTT.

The CDR3 here is CSVLTGGSEAFF. CDR3 coding DNA: TGCAGCGTCCTAACCGGGGGGAGTGAAGCTTTCTTT. The chain couples TRBV29-1 to TRBJ1-1; a possible D gene is TRBD1 (5 bases). CDR1 is SQVTM, CDR2 ANQGSEA, per germline. CDR3 size: 12 residues. Trimming took off 6 bases at V and 7 bases at J, with 15 bases between the two ends.

V gene TRBV5-1 combines with J gene TRBJ1-1, with D maybe TRBD1 (6 bases). The V end was cut by 4 bases, the J end by 1 base, with 11 bases between. CDR1 is SGHRS, CDR2 YFSETQ, per germline. CDR3 length: 14 amino acids. CDR3 DNA: TGCGCCAGCAGCCTACGGACAGAGAACACTGAAGCTTTCTTT. It is translated as CASSLRTENTEAFF.

This chain joins TRBV9 and TRBJ2-7; D possibly corresponds to TRBD2 (6 bases). Looked up from germline, CDR1 is SGDLS and CDR2 is YYNGEE. The CDR3 runs to 14 residues. V was cut by 4 bases and J by 3 bases, with 14 bases left in between. Here the CDR3 DNA reads TGTGCCAGCAGCTCCACTAGCCAGGGCTACGAGCAGTACTTC. Translation: CASSSTSQGYEQYF.

This clonotype was observed a few times. The chain joins TRBV29-1 to TRBJ2-7; TRBD1 aligns across 7 bases. Trimming took 2 bases from V and 2 from J; bases not matched to a gene: 3. The CDR3 covers 13 residues. The V gene's germline CDR1 is SQVTM and CDR2 ANQGSEA. DNA for the CDR3: TGCAGCGTTGAAAGAGGGGGCCCCTACGAGCAGTACTTC. Protein sequence: CSVERGGPYEQYF.

CDR3 bases: TGCGCCAGCAGCTTGGCCGCAGGCCGAATGAACACTGAAGCTTTCTTT. Protein sequence: CASSLAAGRMNTEAFF. The genes are TRBV5-1 and TRBJ1-1; no reliable D call. The germline gives CDR1 SGHRS, CDR2 YFSETQ. This CDR3 has 16 amino acids. V was clipped by 0 bases and J by 0 bases, with 12 bases between them.

For this clonotype: A junction end diverges from the germline sequence, so it may reflect a read error. The J gene is TRBJ1-1, the V gene TRBV7-9, with D perhaps TRBD1 (5 bases). CDR3 length: 13 amino acids. CDR1 and CDR2 (germline): SEHNR, FQNEAQ (reference sequence). The CDR3 region has the DNA TGTGCCGGCAGCTTGGGACCGAACACTGAAGCTTTCTTT. Its translation is CAGSLGPNTEAFF.

The CDR3 sequence is CASSRAFEAFF. In DNA form, the CDR3 reads TGTGCCAGCAGCCGGGCCTTCGAAGCTTTCTTT. The chain links TRBV7-9 to TRBJ1-1; the D is unclear. The CDR3 is 11 residues long. Germline CDR1 and CDR2: SEHNR and FQNEAQ (reference sequence). Trimming shortened V by 5 bases and J by 8 bases, and 9 bases separated the two germline ends.

This clonotype has a count of ten or more. The chain links TRBV10-3 to TRBJ2-7, with D unresolved. Germline lookup yields CDR1 ENHRY and CDR2 SYGVKD. The CDR3 sequence is 8 residues long. V was pared by 10 bases and J by 7 bases, with 5 bases between. As DNA, the CDR3 is TGTGCCAGCCATGAGCAGTACTTC. This codes for CASHEQYF.

Comment on this clonotype: A much larger clonotype is one base distant, so this may be a read error. This chain links TRBV20-1 with TRBJ2-2; the D gene is possibly TRBD2 (5 bases). Germline V lookup: CDR1 DFQATT, CDR2 SNEGSKA (reference sequence). The CDR3 is 16 residues long. The chain's CDR3 is CSARDAGGANTGELLF. CDR3 bases: TGCAGTGCTAGAGATGCGGGCGGCGCGAACACCGGGGAGCTGCTTTTT.

CDR3 region: CSAHFRMGQDDEQYF. The CDR3 nucleotides are TGCAGTGCCCATTTTAGAATGGGACAGGACGACGAGCAGTACTTC. V usage is TRBV20-1 and J usage is TRBJ2-7, with 8 bases identical to TRBD1. The CDR3 is 15 residues long. The J segment lost 5 bases and the V segment lost 6 bases, leaving 15 bases of the junction unmatched. Germline CDR1 is DFQATT and CDR2 is SNEGSKA (reference sequence).